These 15 T cell receptor beta chains originate from one sample sequenced in a study of cytomegalovirus exposure and HLA in healthy donors (dated by TCRdb to about 2017). Libraries were prepared through the immunoSEQ multiplex PCR assay. For the multiplex PCR, a mixture combining 60 forward primers for TCR Vbeta segments and 13 reverse primers for TCR Jbeta segments was used. TCRdb provides this immuneACCESS table in a form limited to in-frame rearrangements. Some clones are lacking; in checked studies, under half of them reflect an unresolved V gene, and why the rest are absent is not known. The sample table records roughly 150,000 clones. Around 1.7% of the sample comes from the top ten. The sample consisted of PBMCs. The receptor source for this set is a woman aged 45 to 65 in good health and CMV-seronegative.

The chain combines TRBV5-1 with TRBJ2-2, with 8 bases identical to TRBD1. With V trimmed by 4 bases and J by 3 bases, 5 bases remained unmatched. Germline V gives CDR1 SGHRS, CDR2 YFSETQ. This CDR3 region has 15 residues. Here the CDR3 DNA reads TGCGCCAGCAGCCCCGACAGGGGTGACACCGGGGAGCTGTTTTTT. Its translation is CASSPDRGDTGELFF.

In DNA form, the CDR3 reads TGCGCCAGCAGCCTCTTCCGGACACGGGGCACAGATACGCAGTATTTT. This encodes CASSLFRTRGTDTQYF. This chain links TRBV4-1 with TRBJ2-3; tentatively, D is TRBD1 (5 bases). Germline CDR1 is MGHRA and CDR2 is YSYEKL. V was trimmed by 4 bases and J by 1 base, leaving 15 bases between them. The CDR3 totals 16 residues.

The rearrangement joins TRBV5-1 to TRBJ1-2, with unresolved D. Trimming pared 0 bases from V and 2 bases from J, leaving 8 bases between. Germline V CDR1 and CDR2: SGHRS, YFSETQ. The CDR3 runs 14 residues. The CDR3: CASSLEKANYGYTF. The CDR3 bases are TGCGCCAGCAGCTTGGAAAAAGCGAACTATGGCTACACCTTC. Variable domain in full (rest from reference TRBV5-1 and TRBJ1-2): KAGVTQTPRYLIKTRGQQVTLSCSPISGHRSVSWYQQTPGQGLQFLFEYFSETQRNKGNFPGRFSGRQFSNSRSEMNVSTLELGDSALYLCASSLEKANYGYTFGSGTRLTVV.

The rearrangement uses TRBV28 and TRBJ2-1; 10 bases match TRBD2. The CDR3 consists of 15 residues. Germline loops: CDR1 MDHEN, CDR2 SYDVKM. V dropped 5 bases and J dropped 5; count of bases not matched to a gene: 6. The CDR3 sequence: CASSDGTSVNNEQFF. The CDR3 DNA reads as TGTGCCAGCAGTGACGGGACTAGCGTAAACAATGAGCAGTTCTTC. Full variable domain (rest looked up from reference TRBV28 and TRBJ2-1): DVKVTQSSRYLVKRTGEKVFLECVQDMDHENMFWYRQDPGLGLRLIYFSYDVKMKEKGDIPEGYSVSREKKERFSLILESASTNQTSMYLCASSDGTSVNNEQFFGPGTRLTVL.

V and J are TRBV19 and TRBJ1-5, with 9 bases identical to TRBD1. V trimming: 8 bases; J trimming: 5 bases; junction bases outside the gene matches: 4. Looked up from germline, CDR1 is LNHDA and CDR2 is SQIVND (reference sequence). The CDR3 sequence is 13 residues long. The CDR3 loop reads CASGQGPYQPQHF. CDR3 nucleotides: TGTGCCAGTGGACAGGGGCCGTATCAGCCCCAGCATTTT.

The V gene is TRBV29-1, the J gene TRBJ1-1; a weak D match, TRBD1 (5 bases). The V and J ends lost 7 bases and 4 bases respectively, with 16 bases between them. The germline gives CDR1 SQVTM, CDR2 ANQGSEA. This CDR3 is built from 13 residues. Here the CDR3 DNA reads TGCAGCGCTGGGGGGACGGAAATCACTGAAGCTTTCTTT. Protein sequence: CSAGGTEITEAFF.

The chain links TRBV6-5 to TRBJ1-5; 8 bases are shared with TRBD1. CDR1 and CDR2 from the germline V gene are MNHEY and SVGAGI. The CDR3 loop spans 14 amino acids. V dropped 7 bases and J dropped 2; count of bases not matched to a gene: 4. The CDR3 is CASKSDRGNQPQHF. In DNA form, the CDR3 reads TGTGCCAGCAAATCGGACAGGGGCAATCAGCCCCAGCATTTT.

The rearrangement joins TRBV4-1 to TRBJ2-7, with D uncertain. CDR1 is MGHRA and CDR2 is YSYEKL in the germline V gene. The V end lost 3 bases, the J end lost 7 bases, and 13 bases lay between the germline ends. CDR3 length: 13 residues. The CDR3 nucleotides read TGCGCCAGCAGCCAGTTAGCTGCCTGGGAGCAGTACTTC. It translates to CASSQLAAWEQYF.

This chain links TRBV15 with TRBJ1-1, with TRBD1 identical over 8 bases. CDR1 is LNHNV, CDR2 YYDKDF, per germline (reference sequence). The CDR3 contains 17 residues. V gave up 1 base and J gave up 1 base; unmatched junction bases: 8. The CDR3 protein is CATSRGNTGTGNTEAFF. The CDR3 DNA is TGTGCCACCAGCAGAGGTAACACCGGGACAGGGAACACTGAAGCTTTCTTT. The variable domain in full, with the rest retrieved from reference TRBV15 and TRBJ1-1, is DAMVIQNPRYQVTQFGKPVTLSCSQTLNHNVMYWYQQKSSQAPKLLFHYYDKDFNNEADTPDNFQSRRPNTSFCFLDIRSPGLGDTAMYLCATSRGNTGTGNTEAFFGQGTRLTVV.

The chain combines TRBV4-3 with TRBJ2-1; perhaps TRBD2 as D (7 bases). Trimming shortened V by 1 base and J by 0 bases, and 13 bases separated the two germline ends. Per the germline V gene, CDR1 is LGHNA and CDR2 is YSLEER. The CDR3 loop spans 17 amino acids. This chain's CDR3 is CASSQGSGTLSYNEQFF. As DNA, the CDR3 is TGCGCCAGCAGCCAAGGGAGCGGGACACTCTCCTACAATGAGCAGTTCTTC.

This chain links TRBV28 with TRBJ1-5, with TRBD1 identical over 8 bases. CDR3 length: 15 amino acids. The V gene end was trimmed by 6 bases and the J gene end by 2 bases; junction bases not matched to a gene: 6. Germline CDR1 is MDHEN and CDR2 is SYDVKM. This CDR3 reads CASRPQGAGNQPQHF. As DNA, the CDR3 is TGTGCCAGCAGGCCTCAGGGGGCAGGCAATCAGCCCCAGCATTTT.

The chain combines TRBV19 with TRBJ2-3; 10 bases map to TRBD2. The V gene's germline CDR1 is LNHDA and CDR2 SQIVND (reference sequence). The CDR3 totals 15 residues. With V trimmed by 7 bases and J by 0 bases, 4 bases remained unmatched. CDR3 sequence reads: CASTLAGASTDTQYF. The CDR3 nucleotides are TGTGCCAGTACCCTAGCGGGGGCCAGCACAGATACGCAGTATTTT.

The rearrangement links TRBV4-1 to TRBJ1-5; a possible D gene is TRBD1 (5 bases). V was cut by 0 bases and J by 7 bases, with 22 bases left in between. The CDR3 runs to 18 residues. In germline, CDR1 is MGHRA, CDR2 YSYEKL. The CDR3 region is CASSQEGGAGTRGQPQHF. Written as DNA, the CDR3 is TGCGCCAGCAGCCAAGAAGGCGGGGCTGGGACCCGCGGGCAGCCCCAGCATTTT.

This rearrangement joins TRBV6-5 to TRBJ2-5; TRBD2 agrees at 7 bases. V lost 4 bases to trimming and J lost 1 base; unmatched junction nucleotides: 9. CDR3 length: 16 amino acids. Germline loops: CDR1 MNHEY, CDR2 SVGAGI. The CDR3 coding sequence is TGTGCCAGCAGTTCCATTCGCGGGAGAGGCCAAGAGACCCAGTACTTC. Translated: CASSSIRGRGQETQYF.

The CDR3 DNA is TGTGCCAGCAGCTTCGAGCCAGGGGCAGGTGAAGCTTTCTTT. This sequence encodes CASSFEPGAGEAFF. V is TRBV11-1 and J is TRBJ1-1; D might be TRBD1 (6 bases). CDR1 and CDR2 (germline): SGHAT, FQDESV (reference sequence). The CDR3 is 14 amino acids. Trimming shortened V by 3 bases and J by 7 bases, and 15 bases separated the two germline ends.